These T cell receptor beta chains were read from a single sample in a study of OX40 agonist ivuxolimab in advanced cancers. Repertoires were generated with immunoSEQ multiplex PCR, while TCRdb's copy carries only in-frame clones and drops some. The data contain around 92,000 clones, roughly 94% of them seen just once; the ten biggest clones take up about 0.19%. Sequenced here: CD4+ or CD8+ T cells sorted from blood, sampled in a trial of the OX40 agonist ivuxolimab. The receptors shown here come from an adult with an advanced solid tumor such as melanoma, head and neck, liver or kidney cancer. Both conserved end residues are part of each CDR3. D genes are given only for firm matches. Clone size, where shown, is once, few, many, or a class for clones that have expanded.

>14|.|.|TRBJ2-1|TRBV4-2
CASSQEVGRSEQFF
TGTGCCAGCAGCCAAGAAGTCGGCCGTAGTGAGCAGTTCTTC
>14|.|TRBD1|TRBJ2-7|TRBV28
CASTRQGYFYEQYF
TGTGCCAGCACCCGACAGGGATACTTCTACGAGCAGTACTTC
>13|once|.|TRBJ1-5|TRBV2
CASRDMSNQPQHF
TGTGCCAGCAGGGATATGAGCAATCAGCCCCAGCATTTT
>13|.|.|TRBJ2-1|TRBV7-9
CASSSALFNEQFF
TGTGCCAGCAGCTCCGCCCTCTTCAATGAGCAGTTCTTC
>18|.|TRBD1|TRBJ2-3|TRBV7-9
CASSPRARTGTIADTQYF
TGTGCCAGCAGCCCACGCGCTCGGACAGGGACAATCGCGGATACGCAGTATTTT
>16|.|TRBD2|TRBJ2-3|TRBV18
CASSPLAGGFTDTQYF
TGTGCCAGCTCACCACTTGCGGGAGGGTTCACAGATACGCAGTATTTT
>14|.|.|TRBJ1-2|TRBV11-2
CASSLVIGSGGYTF
TGTGCCAGCAGCTTAGTAATAGGGTCAGGAGGCTACACCTTC
>14|.|TRBD1|TRBJ1-3|TRBV5-4
CASSPDRVGNTIYF
TGTGCCAGCAGCCCGGACAGGGTCGGAAACACCATATATTTT
>18|.|.|TRBJ1-2|TRBV19
CASSVLGTKTAFNYGYTF
TGTGCCAGTAGTGTCCTCGGGACAAAAACCGCTTTTAACTATGGCTACACCTTC
>11|.|.|TRBJ1-2|TRBV20-1
CSASRGMGYTF
TGCAGTGCTAGTAGGGGGATGGGCTACACCTTC
>14|.|.|TRBJ2-2|TRBV19
CATPARLNTGELFF
TGTGCCACTCCGGCGAGACTTAACACCGGGGAGCTGTTTTTT
>11|.|.|TRBJ1-1|TRBV20-1
CSASLNTEAFF
TGCAGTGCTAGCCTGAACACTGAAGCTTTCTTT
>15|.|.|TRBJ1-5|TRBV5-1
CASSLVGDWGQPQHF
TGCGCCAGCAGCTTGGTAGGGGACTGGGGTCAGCCCCAGCATTTT
>12|.|.|TRBJ2-1|TRBV16
CASSLGGDEQFF
TGTGCCAGCAGCCTTGGCGGGGATGAGCAGTTCTTC
>12|once|.|TRBJ1-3|TRBV6-1
CASSRTGNTIYF
TGTGCCAGCAGCCGGACAGGAAACACCATATATTTT
>14|once|.|TRBJ1-2|TRBV18
CASSPLDRAMRYTF
TGTGCCAGCTCACCATTGGACCGGGCTATGCGCTACACCTTC
>17|.|TRBD1|TRBJ1-3|TRBV5-6
CASSIRQGTITPGTIYF
TGTGCCAGCAGCATTCGACAGGGTACCATTACACCAGGGACCATATATTTT
>15|once|TRBD1|TRBJ1-1|TRBV27
CASSPLRDSNTEAFF
TGTGCCAGCAGTCCTCTCCGGGACAGTAACACTGAAGCTTTCTTT
>16|.|.|TRBJ2-1|TRBV5-1
CASSPSLGGSYNEQFF
TGCGCCAGCAGTCCTAGTCTGGGAGGCTCCTACAATGAGCAGTTCTTC
>15|.|.|TRBJ2-2|TRBV5-1
CASSPYRAPPGELFF
TGCGCCAGCAGCCCTTACCGGGCCCCACCCGGGGAGCTGTTTTTT
>14|few|.|TRBJ1-5|TRBV27
CASSSREPNQPQHF
TGTGCCAGCAGTTCCAGGGAGCCTAATCAGCCCCAGCATTTT
>13|.|TRBD2|TRBJ2-5|TRBV27
CASTPWRGETQYF
TGTGCCAGCACCCCTTGGCGGGGGGAGACCCAGTACTTC
>16|few|.|TRBJ1-5|TRBV7-9
CASSLARGGRNQPQHF
TGTGCCAGCAGCTTAGCGCGAGGGGGTCGCAATCAGCCCCAGCATTTT
>15|.|.|TRBJ2-7|TRBV6-1
CASSSNRDSPHEQYF
TGTGCCAGCAGTTCGAACCGGGACTCTCCTCACGAGCAGTACTTC
>13|.|.|TRBJ1-2|TRBV29-1
CSVGVGENYGYTF
TGCAGCGTTGGAGTAGGAGAAAACTATGGCTACACCTTC
>14|once|.|TRBJ1-1|TRBV6-1
CASSDPGIRTEAFF
TGTGCCAGCAGTGACCCAGGGATCAGGACTGAAGCTTTCTTT
>13|.|.|TRBJ1-5|TRBV29-1
CSVASDGNQPQHF
TGCAGCGTTGCCAGTGATGGCAATCAGCCCCAGCATTTT
>15|.|TRBD1|TRBJ2-2|TRBV5-1
CASSFGDRETGELFF
TGCGCCAGCAGCTTTGGGGACAGGGAGACCGGGGAGCTGTTTTTT
>13|.|.|TRBJ2-5|TRBV5-5
CASSARNPETQYF
TGTGCCAGCAGCGCTAGGAACCCGGAGACCCAGTACTTC
>15|.|.|TRBJ2-7|TRBV19
CASSPRVVLPYEQYF
TGTGCCAGTAGTCCCCGGGTAGTTCTGCCCTACGAGCAGTACTTC
>14|.|TRBD1|TRBJ1-2|TRBV18
CASSPGQGAEGYTF
TGTGCCAGCTCACCAGGACAGGGGGCCGAGGGCTACACCTTC
>18|once|.|TRBJ2-5|TRBV7-2
CASSLEWGRATYRETQYF
TGTGCCAGCAGCTTAGAATGGGGAAGGGCCACTTATCGAGAGACCCAGTACTTC
>15|.|.|TRBJ1-6|TRBV2
CASSEALRDFSPLHF
TGTGCCAGCAGTGAAGCGCTTCGGGATTTTTCACCCCTCCACTTT
>15|.|.|TRBJ1-2|TRBV5-1
CASSRPELRYYGYTF
TGCGCCAGCAGCCGGCCGGAACTCAGATACTATGGCTACACCTTC
>13|.|TRBD1|TRBJ1-2|TRBV28
CASSRTGVFGYTF
TGTGCCAGCAGTCGTACAGGGGTGTTTGGCTACACCTTC
>15|.|TRBD2|TRBJ2-3|TRBV7-9
CASSRTSGRTDTQYF
TGTGCCAGCAGCCGGACTAGCGGGCGCACAGATACGCAGTATTTT
>17|.|TRBD2|TRBJ2-1|TRBV5-1
CASSLALAGYVYNEQFF
TGCGCCAGCAGCTTGGCACTAGCGGGCTATGTCTACAATGAGCAGTTCTTC
>16|once|TRBD1|TRBJ1-2|TRBV12-5
CASGLATGGGNYGYTF
TGTGCTAGTGGTTTGGCGACAGGGGGCGGGAACTATGGCTACACCTTC
>14|.|TRBD1|TRBJ1-1|TRBV28
CASSLGTGGWDAFF
TGTGCCAGCAGTTTGGGAACAGGGGGGTGGGATGCTTTCTTT
>16|.|TRBD1|TRBJ2-5|TRBV27
CASSLFGVRGTKSQYF
TGTGCCAGCAGTTTATTTGGCGTCAGGGGGACGAAGTCCCAGTACTTC
>14|.|.|TRBJ2-7|TRBV28
CASSRTRGNGEQYF
TGTGCCAGCAGTCGCACGCGAGGAAACGGCGAGCAGTACTTC
>12|.|TRBD1|TRBJ1-4|TRBV29-1
CSADRVGEKLFF
TGCAGCGCGGACAGGGTCGGAGAAAAACTGTTTTTT
>16|.|.|TRBJ2-5|TRBV28
CASSLGRSSLQETQYF
TGTGCCAGCAGTTTAGGAAGGAGTAGCTTGCAAGAGACCCAGTACTTC
>14|.|.|TRBJ2-3|TRBV18
CASSLQKRTDTQYF
TGTGCCAGCTCGCTACAGAAACGCACAGATACGCAGTATTTT
>15|.|TRBD1|TRBJ1-5|TRBV7-2
CASSPWTGGGQPQHF
TGTGCCAGCAGCCCCTGGACAGGGGGCGGGCAGCCCCAGCATTTT
>14|.|.|TRBJ1-1|TRBV7-9
CASSLASGVTEAFF
TGTGCCAGCAGCTTAGCGAGCGGGGTTACTGAAGCTTTCTTT
>16|.|.|TRBJ1-1|TRBV5-5
CASSPPARGGSTEAFF
TGTGCCAGCAGCCCACCGGCCCGGGGGGGATCCACTGAAGCTTTCTTT
>16|.|TRBD1|TRBJ2-7|TRBV5-1
CASTQMNTGQGNEQYF
TGCGCCAGCACCCAAATGAATACGGGACAGGGAAACGAGCAGTACTTC